This T cell receptor (beta chain) was documented in a study of identical twins. Notes on this clonotype: Its antigen is as yet unknown.

The donors were all healthy and Caucasian. The study, taken as a whole, reports: Compared with models, monozygotic twins showed more out-of-frame TCR alpha sharing. Researchers caution that invariant MAIT and iNKT cells could partly confound zero-insertion analyses.

cDNA molecules carried unique molecular identifiers, and template switching added a universal primer site. TCRdb redid the calling of the 5' RACE reads with MiXCR, one entry per CDR3 protein. Here the sample spans some 500,000 distinct CDR3 sequences, around a tenth being singletons. These data were likewise used in another study, on yellow fever vaccine responses in identical twins.

The clonotype originates from a woman under 30 in good health. Sequencing used PBMCs.

The DNA for the CDR3 is TGTGCCATCAGTGCTCTCGCGGGGGCGACCTACAATGAGCAGTTCTTC. This gives the protein CAISALAGATYNEQFF. This chain links TRBV10-3 with TRBJ2-1, with D tentatively TRBD2 (7 bases). The CDR3 runs to 16 residues. Germline V gene lookup returns CDR1 ENHRY and CDR2 SYGVKD. V lost 4 bases and J lost 2, with 15 bases in between.